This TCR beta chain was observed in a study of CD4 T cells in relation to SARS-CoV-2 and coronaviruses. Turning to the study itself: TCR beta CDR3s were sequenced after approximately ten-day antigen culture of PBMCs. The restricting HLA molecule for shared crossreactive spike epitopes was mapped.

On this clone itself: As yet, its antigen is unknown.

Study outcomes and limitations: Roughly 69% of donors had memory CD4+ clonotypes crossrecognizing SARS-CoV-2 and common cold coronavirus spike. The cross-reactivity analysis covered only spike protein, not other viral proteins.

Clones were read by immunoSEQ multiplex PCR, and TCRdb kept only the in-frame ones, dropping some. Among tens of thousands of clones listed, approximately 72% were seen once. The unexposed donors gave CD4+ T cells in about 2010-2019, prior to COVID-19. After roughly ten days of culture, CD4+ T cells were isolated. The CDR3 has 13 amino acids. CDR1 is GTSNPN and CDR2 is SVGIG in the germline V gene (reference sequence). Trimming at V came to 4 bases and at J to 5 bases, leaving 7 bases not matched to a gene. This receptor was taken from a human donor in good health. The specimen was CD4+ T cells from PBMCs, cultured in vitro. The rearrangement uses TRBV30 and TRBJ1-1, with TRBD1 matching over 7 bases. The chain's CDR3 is CAWKMDRRTEAFF. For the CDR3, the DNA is TGTGCCTGGAAGATGGACAGGAGGACTGAAGCTTTCTTT.